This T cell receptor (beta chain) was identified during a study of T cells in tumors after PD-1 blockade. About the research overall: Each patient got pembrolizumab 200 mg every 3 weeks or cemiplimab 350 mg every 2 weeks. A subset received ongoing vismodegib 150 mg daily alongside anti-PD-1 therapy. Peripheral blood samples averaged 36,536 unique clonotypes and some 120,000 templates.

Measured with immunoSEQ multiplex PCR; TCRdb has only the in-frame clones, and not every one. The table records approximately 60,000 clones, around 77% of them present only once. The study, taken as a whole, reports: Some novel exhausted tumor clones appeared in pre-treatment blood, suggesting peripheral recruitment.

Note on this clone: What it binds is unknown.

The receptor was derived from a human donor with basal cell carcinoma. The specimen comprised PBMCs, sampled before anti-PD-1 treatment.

CDR3 bases: TGTGCCAGCAGCTTAGCCGGGTCCGTAAGCTATGGCTACACCTTC. It encodes CASSLAGSVSYGYTF. The chain joins TRBV7-8 to TRBJ1-2; D not certain. The germline V gene has CDR1 SGHVS and CDR2 FQNEAQ. This CDR3 comprises 15 residues. The ends were cut back, 0 bases at V and 4 bases at J, with 12 bases in the middle.